This T cell receptor (beta chain) was sequenced in a study of shared clonotypes between healthy human individuals. The length of the CDR3 is 16 residues. The germline V and J ends were trimmed by 6 bases and 3 bases, with 19 bases remaining between them. Germline CDR1 reads SGHTS; CDR2 reads YDEGEE. At a deep level, the assay was run. Generated by immunoSEQ multiplex PCR, the TCRdb table keeps only in-frame clones and is missing some. This sample has about 2,200,000 clones; approximately 94% occur once, and the top ten carry 1.7%. Findings and limits, study-wide: Sharing of clonotypes among donors was expected to vary with sequencing depth. Shared clonotypes: about 5.3% naive CD4, under 4% naive CD8, about 2.5% memory CD4, more than 0.3% memory CD8.

Naive CD8 isolation took CD45RO-negative cells positively selected for CCR7 and excluded terminally differentiated effector memory CD45RA+ cells. A remark on this clone: Its antigen is unknown.

V usage is TRBV5-8 and J usage is TRBJ2-4; perhaps TRBD1 as D (5 bases). The TCR comes from a man between 18 and 35 years old in good health. Some clones in this sample may be carry-over from other donors' samples. Specimen: naive CD8+ T cells from PBMCs. The CDR3 region is CASTSGASLLKNIQYF. DNA of the CDR3: TGTGCCAGCACTTCTGGGGCCTCCTTGCTCAAAAACATTCAGTACTTC.